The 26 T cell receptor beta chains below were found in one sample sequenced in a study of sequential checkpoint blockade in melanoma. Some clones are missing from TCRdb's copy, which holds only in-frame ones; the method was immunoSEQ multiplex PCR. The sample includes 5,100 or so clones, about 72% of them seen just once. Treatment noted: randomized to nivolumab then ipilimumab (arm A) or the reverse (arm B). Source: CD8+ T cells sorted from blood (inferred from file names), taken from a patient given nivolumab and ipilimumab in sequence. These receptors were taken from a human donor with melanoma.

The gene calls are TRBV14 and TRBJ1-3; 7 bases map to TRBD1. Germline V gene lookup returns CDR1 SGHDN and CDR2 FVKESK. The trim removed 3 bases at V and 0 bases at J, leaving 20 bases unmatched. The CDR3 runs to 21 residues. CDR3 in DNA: TGTGCCAGCAGCCAGCCGGGGTGGGGGACAGCCTATGACCCCTCTGGAAACACCATATATTTT. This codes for CASSQPGWGTAYDPSGNTIYF.

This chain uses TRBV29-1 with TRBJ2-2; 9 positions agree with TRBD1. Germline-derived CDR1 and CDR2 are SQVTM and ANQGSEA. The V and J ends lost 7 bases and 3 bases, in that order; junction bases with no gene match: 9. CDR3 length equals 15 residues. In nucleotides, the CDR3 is TGCAGCGCGACCGGGACAGGGAGCGACACCGGGGAGCTGTTTTTT. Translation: CSATGTGSDTGELFF.

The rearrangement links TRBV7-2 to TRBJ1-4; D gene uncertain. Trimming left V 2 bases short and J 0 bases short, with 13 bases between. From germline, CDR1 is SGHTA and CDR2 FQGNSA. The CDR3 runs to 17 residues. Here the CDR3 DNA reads TGTGCCAGCAGCTTATTGGGGAGCGGCTCAACTAATGAAAAACTGTTTTTT. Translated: CASSLLGSGSTNEKLFF.

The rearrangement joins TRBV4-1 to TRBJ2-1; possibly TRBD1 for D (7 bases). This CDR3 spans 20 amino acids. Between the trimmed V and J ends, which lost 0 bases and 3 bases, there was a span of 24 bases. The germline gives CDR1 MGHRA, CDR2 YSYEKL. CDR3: CASSQEDWQGGPTVYNEQFF. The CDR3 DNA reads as TGCGCCAGCAGCCAAGAAGATTGGCAGGGGGGTCCAACCGTCTACAATGAGCAGTTCTTC.

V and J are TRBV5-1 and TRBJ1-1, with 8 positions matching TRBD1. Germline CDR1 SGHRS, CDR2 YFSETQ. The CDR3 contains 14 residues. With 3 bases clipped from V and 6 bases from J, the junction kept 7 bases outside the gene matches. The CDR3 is CASSYDRGVAEAFF. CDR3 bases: TGCGCCAGCAGCTACGACAGGGGCGTCGCTGAAGCTTTCTTT.

The CDR3 DNA is TGCGCCAGCAGCCAAGAGAAGGCCGGCGGGTGGTCCTACAATGAGCAGTTCTTC. As protein: CASSQEKAGGWSYNEQFF. V is TRBV4-3 and J is TRBJ2-1, with a possible D match to TRBD2 (5 bases). Germline V gives CDR1 LGHNA, CDR2 YSLEER. Trimming took off 0 bases at V and 1 base at J, with 16 bases between the two ends. The CDR3 is 18 amino acids.

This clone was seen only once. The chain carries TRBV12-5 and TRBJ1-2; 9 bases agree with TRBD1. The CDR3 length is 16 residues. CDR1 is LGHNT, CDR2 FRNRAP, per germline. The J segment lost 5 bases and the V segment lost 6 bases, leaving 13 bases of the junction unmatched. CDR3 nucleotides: TGTGCTAGTGGCCAAACCGGGACAGGGAAGGTTTATGGCTACACCTTC. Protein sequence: CASGQTGTGKVYGYTF.

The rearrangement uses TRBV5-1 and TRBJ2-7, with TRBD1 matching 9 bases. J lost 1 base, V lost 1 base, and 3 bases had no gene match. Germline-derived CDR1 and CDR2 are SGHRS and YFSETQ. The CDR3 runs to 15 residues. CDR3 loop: CASSLTTGGSYEQYF. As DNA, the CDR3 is TGCGCCAGCAGCTTGACGACAGGGGGGTCCTACGAGCAGTACTTC.

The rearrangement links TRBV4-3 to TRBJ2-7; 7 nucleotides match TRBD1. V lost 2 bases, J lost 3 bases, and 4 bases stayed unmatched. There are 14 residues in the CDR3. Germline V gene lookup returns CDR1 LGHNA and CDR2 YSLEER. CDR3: CASSQTGVSYEQYF. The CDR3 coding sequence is TGCGCCAGCAGCCAAACAGGGGTTAGCTACGAGCAGTACTTC.

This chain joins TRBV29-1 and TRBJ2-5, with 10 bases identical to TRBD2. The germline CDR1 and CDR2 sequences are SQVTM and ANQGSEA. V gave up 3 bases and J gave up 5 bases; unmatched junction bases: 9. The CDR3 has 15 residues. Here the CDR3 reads CSVDPLAGAGETQYF. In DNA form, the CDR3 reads TGCAGCGTTGATCCCCTAGCGGGGGCCGGTGAGACCCAGTACTTC.

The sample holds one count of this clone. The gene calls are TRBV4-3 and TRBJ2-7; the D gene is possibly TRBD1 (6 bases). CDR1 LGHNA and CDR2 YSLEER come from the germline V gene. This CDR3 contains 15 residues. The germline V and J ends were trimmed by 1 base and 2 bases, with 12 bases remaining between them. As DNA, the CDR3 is TGCGCCAGCAGCCAAGGAGTCAGGGGACCCTACGAGCAGTACTTC. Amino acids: CASSQGVRGPYEQYF.

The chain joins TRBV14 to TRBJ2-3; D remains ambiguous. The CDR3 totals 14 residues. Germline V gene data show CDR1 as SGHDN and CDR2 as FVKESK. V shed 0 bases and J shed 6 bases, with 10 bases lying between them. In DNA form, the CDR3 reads TGTGCCAGCAGCCAAGATGCGCTACCCGATACGCAGTATTTT. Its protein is CASSQDALPDTQYF.

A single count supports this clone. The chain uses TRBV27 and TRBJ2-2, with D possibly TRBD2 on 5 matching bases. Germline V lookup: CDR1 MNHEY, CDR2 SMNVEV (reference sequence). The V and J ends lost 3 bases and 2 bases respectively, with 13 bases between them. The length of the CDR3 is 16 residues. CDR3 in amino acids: CASSFSPSPNTGELFF. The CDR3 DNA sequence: TGTGCCAGCAGTTTTTCTCCTAGCCCCAACACCGGGGAGCTGTTTTTT.

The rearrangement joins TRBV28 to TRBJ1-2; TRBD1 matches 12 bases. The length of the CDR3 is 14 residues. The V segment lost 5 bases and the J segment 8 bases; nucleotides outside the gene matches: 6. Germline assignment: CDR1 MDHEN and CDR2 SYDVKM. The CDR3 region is CASSTGTGGRGYTF. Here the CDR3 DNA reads TGTGCCAGCAGTACCGGGACAGGGGGCAGGGGCTACACCTTC.

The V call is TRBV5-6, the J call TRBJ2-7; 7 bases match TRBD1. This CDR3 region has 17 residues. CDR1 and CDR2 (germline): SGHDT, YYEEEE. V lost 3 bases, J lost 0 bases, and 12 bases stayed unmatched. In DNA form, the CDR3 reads TGTGCCAGCAGCTCGCCTCCCCAGGACAGGAGCTCCTACGAGCAGTACTTC. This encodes CASSSPPQDRSSYEQYF. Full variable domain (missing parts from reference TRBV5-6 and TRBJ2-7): DAGVTQSPTHLIKTRGQQVTLRCSPKSGHDTVSWYQQALGQGPQFIFQYYEEEERQRGNFPDRFSGHQFPNYSSELNVNALLLGDSALYLCASSSPPQDRSSYEQYFGPGTRLTVT.

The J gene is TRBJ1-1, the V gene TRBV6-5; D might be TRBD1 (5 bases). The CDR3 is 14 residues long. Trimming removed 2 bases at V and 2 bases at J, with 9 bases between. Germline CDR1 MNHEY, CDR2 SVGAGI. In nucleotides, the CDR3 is TGTGCCAGCAGTTACAACGGGGGTAACACTGAAGCTTTCTTT. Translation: CASSYNGGNTEAFF.

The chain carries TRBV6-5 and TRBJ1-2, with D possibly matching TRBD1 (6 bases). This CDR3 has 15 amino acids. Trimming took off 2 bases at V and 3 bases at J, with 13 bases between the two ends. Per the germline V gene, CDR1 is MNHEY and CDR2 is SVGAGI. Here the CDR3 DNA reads TGTGCCAGCAGTTACGCCACAGGGCTACACTATGGCTACACCTTC. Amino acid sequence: CASSYATGLHYGYTF.

This chain's CDR3 is CSVEGIAGSRSGGELFF. The CDR3 DNA sequence: TGCAGCGTTGAGGGCATAGCGGGGAGTCGTAGTGGCGGGGAGCTGTTTTTT. The V call is TRBV29-1, the J call TRBJ2-2, with 8 nucleotides matching TRBD2. In germline, CDR1 is SQVTM, CDR2 ANQGSEA. This CDR3 is built from 17 residues. V shed 3 bases, J shed 7 bases, and the junction held 16 bases outside the gene matches.

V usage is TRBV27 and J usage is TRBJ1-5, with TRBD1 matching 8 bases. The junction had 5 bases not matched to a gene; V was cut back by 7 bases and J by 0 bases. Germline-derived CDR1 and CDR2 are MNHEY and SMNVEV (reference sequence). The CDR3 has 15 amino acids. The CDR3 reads CASNWDRSSNQPQHF. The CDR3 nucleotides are TGTGCCAGCAACTGGGACAGGAGTAGCAATCAGCCCCAGCATTTT.

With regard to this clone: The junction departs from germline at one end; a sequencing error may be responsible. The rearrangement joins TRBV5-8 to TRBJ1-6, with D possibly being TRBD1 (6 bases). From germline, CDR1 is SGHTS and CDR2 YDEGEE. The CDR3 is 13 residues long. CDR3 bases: TGCGCCAGCAGCCAGGCAGGGGATTCACCCCTCCACTTT. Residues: CASSQAGDSPLHF.

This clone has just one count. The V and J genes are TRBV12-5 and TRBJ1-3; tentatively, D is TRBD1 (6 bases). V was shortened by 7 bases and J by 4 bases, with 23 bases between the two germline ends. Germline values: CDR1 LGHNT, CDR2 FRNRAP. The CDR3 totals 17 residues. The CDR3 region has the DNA TGTGCTAGTGATCATAAACAGGGTACTAACGGGGGAAACACCATATATTTT. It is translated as CASDHKQGTNGGNTIYF. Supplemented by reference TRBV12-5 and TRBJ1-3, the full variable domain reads DARVTQTPRHKVTEMGQEVTMRCQPILGHNTVFWYRQTMMQGLELLAYFRNRAPLDDSGMPKDRFSAEMPDATLATLKIQPSEPRDSAVYFCASDHKQGTNGGNTIYFGEGSWLTVV.

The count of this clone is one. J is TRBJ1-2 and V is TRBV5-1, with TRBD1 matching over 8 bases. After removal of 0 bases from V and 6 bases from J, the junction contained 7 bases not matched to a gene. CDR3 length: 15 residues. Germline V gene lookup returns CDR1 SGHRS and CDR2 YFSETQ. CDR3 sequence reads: CASSLEGQGSDGYTF. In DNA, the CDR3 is TGCGCCAGCAGCTTGGAAGGACAGGGATCGGATGGCTACACCTTC.

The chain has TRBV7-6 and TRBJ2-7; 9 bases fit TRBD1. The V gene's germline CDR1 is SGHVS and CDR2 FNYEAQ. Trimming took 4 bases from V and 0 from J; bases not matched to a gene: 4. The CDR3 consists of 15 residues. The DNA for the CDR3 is TGTGCCAGCAGCTCTGGGACAGGGTACTCCTACGAGCAGTACTTC. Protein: CASSSGTGYSYEQYF.

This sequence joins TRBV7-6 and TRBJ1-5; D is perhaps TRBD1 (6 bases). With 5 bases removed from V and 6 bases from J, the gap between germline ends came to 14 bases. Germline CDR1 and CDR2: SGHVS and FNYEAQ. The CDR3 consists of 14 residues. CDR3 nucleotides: TGTGCCAGCAGCAAGGGGCAGGGGAGTCAGCCCCAGCATTTT. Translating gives CASSKGQGSQPQHF.

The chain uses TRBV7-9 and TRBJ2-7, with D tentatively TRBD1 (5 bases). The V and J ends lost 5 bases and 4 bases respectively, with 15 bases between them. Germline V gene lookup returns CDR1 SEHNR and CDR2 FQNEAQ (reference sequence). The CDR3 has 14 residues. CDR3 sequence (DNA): TGTGCCAGCAGCGACTCGAAAAGGGGTTACGAGCAGTACTTC. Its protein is CASSDSKRGYEQYF.

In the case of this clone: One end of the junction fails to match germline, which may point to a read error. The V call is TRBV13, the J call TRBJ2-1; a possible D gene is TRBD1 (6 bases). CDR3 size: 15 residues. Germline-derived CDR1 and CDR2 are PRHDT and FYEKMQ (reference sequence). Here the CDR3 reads CVSSLAGEDGDEQFF. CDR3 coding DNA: TGTGTCAGCAGCTTAGCAGGGGAAGACGGGGATGAGCAGTTCTTC. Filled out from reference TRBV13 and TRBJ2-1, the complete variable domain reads AAGVIQSPRHLIKEKRETATLKCYPIPRHDTVYWYQQGPGQDPQFLISFYEKMQSDKGSIPDRFSAQQFSDYHSELNMSSLELGDSALYFCVSSLAGEDGDEQFFGPGTRLTVL.